This T cell receptor beta chain stems from a study of blood T cell repertoires in COVID-19. Turning to the study itself: The origin of the acute and convalescent COVID-19 samples was the United States, Italy and Spain. T cells, B-cell-depleted T cells, or PBMCs supplied cDNA or gDNA.

Germline loops: CDR1 MNHEY, CDR2 SVGAGI. The CDR3 length is 13 residues. The germline V and J ends were trimmed by 7 bases and 5 bases, with 12 bases remaining between them. This clone was recorded once. Data came from immunoSEQ multiplex PCR; TCRdb stores just in-frame clones and leaves some out. Altogether about 270,000 clones are present, approximately 91% being singletons, with the ten largest covering 2.3%. This study enrolled people aged roughly 18 to 89 from roughly 24 US geographic areas. Participants' own reports of clinical history determined their cohort assignment. Sequencing was done on a sample of PBMCs or T cells enriched from blood (not recorded which). This TCR was recovered from a woman in her 40s with acute COVID-19. This sequence joins TRBV6-5 and TRBJ1-5, with unresolved D. The CDR3 sequence is CASTVQFDQPQHF. DNA of the CDR3: TGTGCCAGCACCGTTCAGTTCGATCAGCCCCAGCATTTT.